This T cell receptor (beta chain) is from a study of OX40 agonist ivuxolimab in advanced cancers. Study in general: The dose-escalation group included hepatocellular carcinoma, melanoma, renal cell carcinoma and head and neck cancer. Study-wide points: Clonal expansion from baseline to week 6 occurred in both CD4+ and CD8+ T cells. Patients who responded partially at 0.1-3.0 mg/kg showed clonal expansion ranking among the lowest.

The V gene's germline CDR1 is MNHNY and CDR2 SVGAGI (reference sequence). The CDR3 runs to 15 residues. V shed 6 bases and J 7 bases; nucleotides not matched to a gene: 6. Method: immunoSEQ multiplex PCR; TCRdb's copy keeps in-frame clones and lacks some. The repertoire holds tens of thousands of clones, over 85% seen once, with about 0.2% in the top ten. On this clone itself: Its specificity is unknown.

The source is an adult with an advanced solid tumor such as melanoma, head and neck, liver or kidney cancer. The chain carries TRBV6-6 and TRBJ2-1; TRBD2 matches at 13 bases. The input for sequencing was CD4+ or CD8+ T cells sorted from blood, taken in a trial of the OX40 agonist ivuxolimab. CDR3 protein: CASSRSTSGGNEQFF. The CDR3 DNA follows: TGTGCCAGCAGCCGTTCGACTAGCGGGGGGAATGAGCAGTTCTTC.